A selection of T cell receptor beta chains follows, all from one sample in a study of human T cells and chemical hapten exposure. TCRdb reprocessed the RACE reads via MiXCR and lists one record per CDR3 protein. The top ten hold 1.4% of the sample, which has about 120,000 distinct CDR3 sequences, 12% seen once. Material: whole blood, obtained in connection with sensitization to the hapten diphenylcyclopropenone (DPC). The source of these receptors is a woman aged 50 to 60 with alopecia areata. Some clones in this sample may be carry-over from other donors' samples. CDR3s include the opening cysteine and the closing phenylalanine or tryptophan. A D gene is named only where the DNA matches it firmly. Not every row has a clone size; where given, it reads once, few, many or a size class.

clone_size | d_call | j_call | v_call | cdr3_nt | cdr3_aa
NA | NA | TRBJ1-5 | TRBV12-3/TRBV12-4 | TGTGCCAGCAGTTTGGCGGGGAACAATCAGCCCCAGCATTTT | CASSLAGNNQPQHF
many | NA | TRBJ2-1 | TRBV7-9 | TGTGCCAGCAGCTCCACGGGGGATGAGCAGTTCTTC | CASSSTGDEQFF
few | NA | TRBJ1-5 | TRBV20-1 | TGCAGTGTGGGGAATCAGCCCCAGCATTTT | CSVGNQPQHF
NA | TRBD2 | TRBJ2-7 | TRBV7-9 | TGTGCCAGCAGCTTAGGGGCTAGCGGGATCTACGAGCAGTACTTC | CASSLGASGIYEQYF
NA | TRBD1 | TRBJ2-3 | TRBV29-1 | TGCAGCATTAGCAGGGTACAGGGGACAGATACGCAGTATTTT | CSISRVQGTDTQYF
many | TRBD2 | TRBJ2-1 | TRBV6-5 | TGTGCCAGCAGAGGGAGGCTAGCGGGTCGCTCCTACAATGAGCAGTTCTTC | CASRGRLAGRSYNEQFF
few | NA | TRBJ2-3 | TRBV18 | TGTGCCAGCTCACCACCGAAGGCGCGAACAGATACGCAGTATTTT | CASSPPKARTDTQYF
many | NA | TRBJ2-7 | TRBV11-2 | TGTGCCAGCAGCCTGTGGGGTATGAACGAGCAGTACTTC | CASSLWGMNEQYF
many | NA | TRBJ2-7 | TRBV7-9 | TGTGCCAGCAGCTTTTCCGGGACGGTAAACTCCTACGAGCAGTACTTC | CASSFSGTVNSYEQYF
few | TRBD2 | TRBJ2-5 | TRBV28 | TGTGCCAGCAGTCCCGGACTAGCGGGAGAGGGGTACTTC | CASSPGLAGEGYF
many | NA | TRBJ1-5 | TRBV7-6 | TGTGCCAGCAGCTTAGACAGGGTCGGGCCCCAGCATTTT | CASSLDRVGPQHF
few | TRBD1 | TRBJ1-1 | TRBV5-1 | TGCGCCAGCAGCTTACAGGGGAGTGTCGGTGAAGCTTTCTTT | CASSLQGSVGEAFF
few | NA | TRBJ1-4 | TRBV28 | TGTGCCAGCAGTTGGCCAGGGCCTAAAACTAATGAAAAACTGTTTTTT | CASSWPGPKTNEKLFF
many | NA | TRBJ1-2 | TRBV12-3/TRBV12-4 | TGTGCCAGCAGTTCCTCCCCCTATGACTATGGCTACACCTTC | CASSSSPYDYGYTF
few | NA | TRBJ2-5 | TRBV7-6 | TGTGCCAGCAGCTTCGGGAGCTCAGAGACCCAGTACTTC | CASSFGSSETQYF
many | TRBD1 | TRBJ2-7 | TRBV5-1 | TGCGCCAGCAGCTTGGAGCCGGACAGGGGTTCCTACGAGCAGTACTTC | CASSLEPDRGSYEQYF
few | TRBD1 | TRBJ2-5 | TRBV6-2/TRBV6-3 | TGTGCCAGCAGTTCCGGACAGGTTTCCCGAGAGACCCAGTACTTC | CASSSGQVSRETQYF
once | NA | TRBJ2-1 | TRBV2 | TGTGCCAGCAGTTGGTATAATGAGCAGTTCTTC | CASSWYNEQFF
many | NA | TRBJ2-7 | TRBV28 | TGTGCCAGCAGGGTCCGGGGGCGCTCCTACGAGCAGTACTTC | CASRVRGRSYEQYF
many | NA | TRBJ2-1 | TRBV5-5 | TGTGCCAGCAGCTGGAATGAGCAGTTCTTC | CASSWNEQFF
many | NA | TRBJ2-7 | TRBV6-2/TRBV6-3 | TGTGCCAGCAGTTACTCGGGACACATGAACTACGAGCAGTACTTC | CASSYSGHMNYEQYF
many | TRBD1 | TRBJ2-1 | TRBV20-1 | TGCAGTGCTAGAACGCCGGGACAGGACAATGAGCAGTTCTTC | CSARTPGQDNEQFF
few | NA | TRBJ1-3 | TRBV12-3/TRBV12-4 | TGTGCCAGCAGTCCCCATACGACTGGAAACACCATATATTTT | CASSPHTTGNTIYF
NA | NA | TRBJ1-1 | TRBV5-1 | TGCGCCAGCAGCTTGGGGTCGGCAGTCGCCAACACTGAAGCTTTCTTT | CASSLGSAVANTEAFF
many | NA | TRBJ1-3 | TRBV7-9 | TGTGCCAGCAGCTTAGGCCCCCCGGAAACTGGAAACACCATATATTTT | CASSLGPPETGNTIYF
NA | NA | TRBJ1-5 | TRBV7-9 | TGTGCCAGCAGCCAGGAGGAGGGCGCGAAGCATTTT | CASSQEEGAKHF
many | NA | TRBJ2-5 | TRBV7-9 | TGTGCCAGCAGCTCAGCTCCGGGACGACCAAGTCGAGAGACCCAGTACTTC | CASSSAPGRPSRETQYF
NA | NA | TRBJ1-3 | TRBV28 | TGTGCCAGCAGTTTAGGAGACAGCCGAAACACCATATATTTT | CASSLGDSRNTIYF
few | NA | TRBJ2-5 | TRBV6-5 | TGTGCCAGCAGTTATGTCCCGACAGGTTCAGAGACCCAGTACTTC | CASSYVPTGSETQYF
many | TRBD1 | TRBJ1-2 | TRBV28 | TGTGCCAGCAGTGCCCCGTTGGGACAGGACTATGGCTACACCTTC | CASSAPLGQDYGYTF
few | TRBD1 | TRBJ1-5 | TRBV28 | TGTGCCAGCAGTCAACAGGGGACTTATGTTGGTAGCAATCAGCCCCAGCATTTT | CASSQQGTYVGSNQPQHF
NA | NA | TRBJ2-7 | TRBV10-3 | TGTGCCATCAGCTCCCCGGACTATTCCTACGAGCAGTACTTC | CAISSPDYSYEQYF
NA | TRBD1 | TRBJ1-4 | TRBV3-1 | TGTGCCAGCAGCCAAGGTCCGGGACAGGGGGGAAAACTGTTTTTT | CASSQGPGQGGKLFF